This TCR beta chain was sequenced during a study of technical replicates of blood from a few donors. Profiling relied on immunoSEQ multiplex PCR, and the TCRdb table lists in-frame clones only, not all of them. The sample gives some 30,000 clones, roughly nine tenths of which show up once; around 4.1% is in the top ten. The CDR3 is made up of 17 amino acids. Germline loops: CDR1 SGHAT, CDR2 FQNNGV. Losses at the gene ends were 6 bases for V and 4 bases for J; bases not matched to a gene: 14. The genes are TRBV11-2 and TRBJ2-7; 11 bases are a match to TRBD2. This TCR derives from a human donor in good health. Some clones in this sample may be carry-over from other donors' samples. Sequenced sample: PBMCs. CDR3 sequence (DNA): TGTGCCAGCAGACGACCCTTCCTAGCGGGGGGTGAGTACGAGCAGTACTTC. Amino acid sequence: CASRRPFLAGGEYEQYF.